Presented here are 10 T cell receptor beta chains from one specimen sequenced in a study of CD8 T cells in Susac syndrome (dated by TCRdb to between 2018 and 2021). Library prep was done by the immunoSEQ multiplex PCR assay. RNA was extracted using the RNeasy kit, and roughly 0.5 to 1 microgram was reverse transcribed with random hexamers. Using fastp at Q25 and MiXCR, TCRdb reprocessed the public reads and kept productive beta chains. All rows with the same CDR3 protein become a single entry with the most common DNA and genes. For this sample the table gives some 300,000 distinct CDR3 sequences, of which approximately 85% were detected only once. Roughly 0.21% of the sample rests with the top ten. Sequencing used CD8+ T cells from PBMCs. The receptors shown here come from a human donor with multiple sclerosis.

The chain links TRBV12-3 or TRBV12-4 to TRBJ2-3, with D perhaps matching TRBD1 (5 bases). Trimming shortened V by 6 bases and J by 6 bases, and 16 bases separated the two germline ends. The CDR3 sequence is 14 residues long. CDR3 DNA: TGTGCCAGCAGCTCGGTGGGGCCTGAGGATACGCAGTATTTT. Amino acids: CASSSVGPEDTQYF.

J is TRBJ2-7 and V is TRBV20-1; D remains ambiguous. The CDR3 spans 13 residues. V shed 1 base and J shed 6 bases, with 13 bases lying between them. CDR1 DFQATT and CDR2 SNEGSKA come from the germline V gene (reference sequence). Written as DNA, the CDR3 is TGCAGTGCTAGAGGACGTCCGCATGCCGAGCAGTACTTC. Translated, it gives CSARGRPHAEQYF.

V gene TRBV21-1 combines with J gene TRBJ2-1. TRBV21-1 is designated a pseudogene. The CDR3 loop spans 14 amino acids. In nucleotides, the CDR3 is TGTGCCAGCAGCAAAGCGTTAGGATACAATGAGCAGTTCTTC. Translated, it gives CASSKALGYNEQFF.

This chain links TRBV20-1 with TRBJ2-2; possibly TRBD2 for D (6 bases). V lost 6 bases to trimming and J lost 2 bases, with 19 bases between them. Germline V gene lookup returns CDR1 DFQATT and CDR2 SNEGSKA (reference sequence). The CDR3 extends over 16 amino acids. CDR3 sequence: CSAHNLGSGNTGELFF. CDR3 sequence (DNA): TGCAGTGCACACAATCTGGGTAGCGGAAACACCGGGGAGCTGTTTTTT.

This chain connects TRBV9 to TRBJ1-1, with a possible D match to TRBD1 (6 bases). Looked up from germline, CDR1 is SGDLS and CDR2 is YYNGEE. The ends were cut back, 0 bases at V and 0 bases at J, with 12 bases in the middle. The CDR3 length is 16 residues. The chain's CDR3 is CASSVAVGTLNTEAFF. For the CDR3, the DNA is TGTGCCAGCAGCGTAGCGGTTGGGACATTGAACACTGAAGCTTTCTTT.

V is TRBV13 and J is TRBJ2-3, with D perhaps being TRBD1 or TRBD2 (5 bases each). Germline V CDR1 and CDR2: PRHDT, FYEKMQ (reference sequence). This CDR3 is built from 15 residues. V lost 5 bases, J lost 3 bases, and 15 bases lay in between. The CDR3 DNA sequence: TGTGCCAGCAGCCACGGGACCTCAGCTACAGATACGCAGTATTTT. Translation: CASSHGTSATDTQYF.

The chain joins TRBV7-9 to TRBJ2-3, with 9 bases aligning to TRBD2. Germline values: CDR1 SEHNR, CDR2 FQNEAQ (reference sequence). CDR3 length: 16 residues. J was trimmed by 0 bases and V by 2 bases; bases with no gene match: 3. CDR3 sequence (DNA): TGTGCCAGCAGCTTAAGCGCGGGAGGGAGCACAGATACGCAGTATTTT. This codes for CASSLSAGGSTDTQYF.

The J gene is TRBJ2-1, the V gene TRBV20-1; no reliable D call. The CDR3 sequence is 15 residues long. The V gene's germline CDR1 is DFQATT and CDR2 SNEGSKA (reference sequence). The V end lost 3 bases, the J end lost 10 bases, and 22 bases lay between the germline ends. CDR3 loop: CSASSVLVPSREQFF. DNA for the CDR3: TGCAGTGCTAGTAGTGTCCTAGTTCCTTCTCGCGAGCAGTTCTTC.

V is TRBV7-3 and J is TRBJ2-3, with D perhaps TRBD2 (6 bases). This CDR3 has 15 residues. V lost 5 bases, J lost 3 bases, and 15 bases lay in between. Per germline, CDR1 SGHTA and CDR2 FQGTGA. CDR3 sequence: CASSPLGEATDTQYF. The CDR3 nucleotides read TGTGCCAGCAGCCCGCTTGGGGAGGCGACAGATACGCAGTATTTT. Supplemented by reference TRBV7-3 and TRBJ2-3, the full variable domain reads GAGVSQTPSNKVTEKGKYVELRCDPISGHTALYWYRQSLGQGPEFLIYFQGTGAADDSGLPNDRFFAVRPEGSVSTLKIQRTERGDSAVYLCASSPLGEATDTQYFGPGTRLTVL.

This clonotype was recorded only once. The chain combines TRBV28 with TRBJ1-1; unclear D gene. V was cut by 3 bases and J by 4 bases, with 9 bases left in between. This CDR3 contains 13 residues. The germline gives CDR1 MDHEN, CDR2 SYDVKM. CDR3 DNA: TGTGCCAGCAGTTTTGGGGATGGCACTGAAGCTTTCTTT. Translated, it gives CASSFGDGTEAFF.